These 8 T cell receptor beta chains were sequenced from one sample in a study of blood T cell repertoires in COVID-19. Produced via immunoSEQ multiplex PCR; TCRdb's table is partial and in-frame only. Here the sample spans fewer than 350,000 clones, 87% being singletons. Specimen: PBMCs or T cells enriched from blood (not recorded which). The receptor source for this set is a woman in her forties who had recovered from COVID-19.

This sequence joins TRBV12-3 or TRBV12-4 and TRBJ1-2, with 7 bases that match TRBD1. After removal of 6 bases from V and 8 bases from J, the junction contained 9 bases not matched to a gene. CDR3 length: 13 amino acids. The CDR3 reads CASSPGQERGYTF. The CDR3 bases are TGTGCCAGCAGCCCTGGACAGGAGCGAGGCTACACCTTC.

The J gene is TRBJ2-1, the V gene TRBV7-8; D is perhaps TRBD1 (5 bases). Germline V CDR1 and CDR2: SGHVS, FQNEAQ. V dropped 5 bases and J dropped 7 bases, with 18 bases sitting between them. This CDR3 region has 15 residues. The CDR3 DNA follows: TGTGCCAGCAGCCCCCGTGGCAGGGCTGGGAATGAGCAGTTCTTC. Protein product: CASSPRGRAGNEQFF.

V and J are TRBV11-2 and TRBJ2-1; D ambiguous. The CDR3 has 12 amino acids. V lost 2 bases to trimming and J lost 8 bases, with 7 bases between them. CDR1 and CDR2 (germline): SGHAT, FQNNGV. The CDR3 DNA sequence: TGTGCCAGCAGCTTACTAGGCGATGAGCAGTTCTTC. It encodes CASSLLGDEQFF. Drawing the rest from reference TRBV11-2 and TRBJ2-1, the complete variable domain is EAGVAQSPRYKIIEKRQSVAFWCNPISGHATLYWYQQILGQGPKLLIQFQNNGVVDDSQLPKDRFSAERLKGVDSTLKIQPAKLEDSAVYLCASSLLGDEQFFGPGTRLTVL.

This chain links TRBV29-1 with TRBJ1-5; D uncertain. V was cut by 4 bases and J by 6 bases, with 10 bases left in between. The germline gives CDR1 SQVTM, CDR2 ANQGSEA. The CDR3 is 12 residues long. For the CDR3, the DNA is TGCAGCGTTGGGGAGGGAACTCAGCCCCAGCATTTT. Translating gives CSVGEGTQPQHF.

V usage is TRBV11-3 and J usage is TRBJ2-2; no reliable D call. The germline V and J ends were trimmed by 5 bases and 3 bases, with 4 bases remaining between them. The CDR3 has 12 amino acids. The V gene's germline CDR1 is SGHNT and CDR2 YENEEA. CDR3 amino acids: CASSLYTGELFF. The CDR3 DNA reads TGTGCCAGCAGCCTATACACCGGGGAGCTGTTTTTT.

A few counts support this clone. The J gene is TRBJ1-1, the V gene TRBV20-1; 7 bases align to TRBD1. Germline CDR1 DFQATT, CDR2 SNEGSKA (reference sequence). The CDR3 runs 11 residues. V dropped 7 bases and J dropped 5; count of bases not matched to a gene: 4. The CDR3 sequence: CSGDSRTEAFF. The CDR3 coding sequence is TGCAGTGGGGACAGCAGAACTGAAGCTTTCTTT.

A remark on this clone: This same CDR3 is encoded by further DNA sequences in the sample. Here the CDR3 DNA reads TGTGCCAGCTCACCACCGGGACTAGCGGGCACAGATACGCAGTATTTT. This encodes CASSPPGLAGTDTQYF. The rearrangement links TRBV18 to TRBJ2-3; 11 bases are a match to TRBD2. The CDR3 contains 16 residues. CDR1 is KGHSH, CDR2 LQKENI, per germline. V lost 0 bases, J lost 1 base, and 0 bases stayed unmatched. Full variable domain (missing parts from reference TRBV18 and TRBJ2-3): NAGVMQNPRHLVRRRGQEARLRCSPMKGHSHVYWYRQLPEEGLKFMVYLQKENIIDESGMPKERFSAEFPKEGPSILRIQQVVRGDSAAYFCASSPPGLAGTDTQYFGPGTRLTVL.

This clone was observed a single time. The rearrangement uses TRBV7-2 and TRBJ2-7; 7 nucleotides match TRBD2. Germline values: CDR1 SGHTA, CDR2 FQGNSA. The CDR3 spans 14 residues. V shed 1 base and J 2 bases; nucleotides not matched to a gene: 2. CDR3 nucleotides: TGTGCCAGCAGCTTAGGGAGCGGGGCCTACGAGCAGTACTTC. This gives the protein CASSLGSGAYEQYF.